This TCR beta chain was sequenced during a study of T cells in Graves' hyperthyroidism and ophthalmopathy. Extraction of PBMCs used roughly 9.6 ml of fresh peripheral blood. Concerning this clonotype: A much larger clone is a single base away; this may be a read error.

J was trimmed by 10 bases and V by 6 bases; bases with no gene match: 14. The CDR3 is 15 residues long. Per germline, CDR1 SNHLY and CDR2 FYNNEI. Regions amplified from RNA transcripts were the TCR beta CDR3 regions. When the TCR CDR3 underwent first-round RT-PCR, the HTBI primer set was used. TCRdb re-derived calls from the multiplex PCR reads in MiXCR, one entry per CDR3 protein. The table has a few hundred thousand distinct CDR3 sequences, around 14% seen once. This sequence originates from a woman aged 25 to 39 with Graves' hyperthyroidism. Input material: blood. This rearrangement joins TRBV2 to TRBJ2-1; 8 nucleotides agree with TRBD2. This chain's CDR3 is CASSQGIGGGYEQFF. As DNA, the CDR3 is TGTGCCAGCAGCCAAGGGATCGGGGGGGGGTACGAGCAGTTCTTC.